Given below is one T cell receptor (beta chain) in context. Its antigen is not identified. The sample belongs to a study of T-cell memory formation after mild COVID-19. Turning to the study itself: Clustering of TCRs was largely donor specific.

TCRalpha and TCRbeta libraries used 5'RACE with constant-segment primers and UMIs. A single record per CDR3 protein comes from TCRdb applying MiXCR to the 5' RACE reads. The sample lists more than 110,000 distinct CDR3 sequences; 20% to 25% were seen once. Study results and limitations: The CD4+ clones that contracted clustered mainly within CM and EM, and the CD8+ clones concentrated in EMRA.

Material for sequencing was PBMCs or a T cell subset sorted from them (not recorded which). This sequence was found in an adult woman who had mild COVID-19 (a few samples of this study predate the infection). Cell type and time point are not known.

This CDR3 reads CASSYGTYEQYF. The CDR3 nucleotides are TGTGCCAGCAGTTACGGTACCTACGAGCAGTACTTC. V and J are TRBV6-2 or TRBV6-3 and TRBJ2-7; D uncertain. The germline gives CDR1 MNHEY, CDR2 SVGEGT. The CDR3 spans 12 residues. The ends were cut back, 2 bases at V and 2 bases at J, with 4 bases in the middle.